This note documents a single T cell receptor (beta chain) sequence. Antigen: not known. The data were produced by immunoSEQ multiplex PCR, yet TCRdb's version contains in-frame clones alone and is incomplete. The table lists about 72,000 clones, roughly nine tenths of them singletons. Trimming removed 7 bases at V and 8 bases at J, with 14 bases between. Germline values: CDR1 MNHNY, CDR2 SVGAGI (reference sequence). This CDR3 comprises 13 residues. The entry originates in a study of OX40 agonist ivuxolimab in advanced cancers. Study-level points and caveats: CD8+ T cells averaged more expanded clones than CD4+. At 0.1 to 3.0 mg/kg, clonal expansion of CD4+ and CD8+ blood T cells had occurred by week 6. Among the lowest peripheral clonal expansion occurred in 0.1-3.0 mg/kg partial responders.

Specimen: CD4+ or CD8+ T cells sorted from blood, collected in a trial of the OX40 agonist ivuxolimab. The clonotype comes from an adult with an advanced solid tumor such as melanoma, head and neck, liver or kidney cancer. J is TRBJ2-2 and V is TRBV6-6; possible D gene TRBD2, 5 bases. The CDR3 reads CASTLGSEGELFF. Written as DNA, the CDR3 is TGTGCCAGCACCTTAGGTAGCGAGGGGGAGCTGTTTTTT.